The clone carrying this TCR delta chain turned up a few times. TCRdb's protein, taken from a much larger clone, differs from this DNA's translation at residue 7, likely owing to a read error; the protein displayed comes from the DNA. This record comes from a study of gamma-delta T cells after stem cell transplantation. TCRdb applied CATT to the RT-PCR reads for clone calling. The data show under 1,500 delta-chain clones, with about 2.6% seen just once and around 32% held by the top ten. This CDR3 is built from 18 residues. Germline V gene sequence: CDR1 GEAIGNYY, CDR2 EKD. Losses at the gene ends were 3 bases for V and 5 bases for J; bases not matched to a gene: 17.

This TCR was recovered from a human donor. It is not recorded whose cells these are; they may come from a transplant donor. V and J are TRDV2 and TRDJ1; 10 nucleotides agree with TRDD3. Material: gamma-delta T cells. The CDR3 DNA is TGTGCCTGTGACGCGTACCGGGGGATACGCGGAGAAGGGGATAAACTCATCTTT. It codes for CACDAYRGIRGEGDKLIF.